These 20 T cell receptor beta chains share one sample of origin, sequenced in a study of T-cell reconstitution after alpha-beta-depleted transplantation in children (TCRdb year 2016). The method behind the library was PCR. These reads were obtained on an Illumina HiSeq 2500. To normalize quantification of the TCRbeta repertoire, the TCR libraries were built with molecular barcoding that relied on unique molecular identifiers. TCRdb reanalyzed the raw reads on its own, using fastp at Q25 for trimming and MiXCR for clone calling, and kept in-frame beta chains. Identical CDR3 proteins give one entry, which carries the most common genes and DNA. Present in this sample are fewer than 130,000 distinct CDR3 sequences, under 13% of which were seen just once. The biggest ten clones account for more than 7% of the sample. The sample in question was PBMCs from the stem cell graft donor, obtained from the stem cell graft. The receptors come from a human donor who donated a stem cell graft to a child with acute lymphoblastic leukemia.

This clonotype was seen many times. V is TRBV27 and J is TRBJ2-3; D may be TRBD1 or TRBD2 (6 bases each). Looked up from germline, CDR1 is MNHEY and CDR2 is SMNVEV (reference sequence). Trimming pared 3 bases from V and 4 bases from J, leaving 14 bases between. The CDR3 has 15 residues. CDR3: CASSFRVGGPDTQYF. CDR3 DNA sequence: TGTGCCAGCAGTTTCAGGGTGGGGGGCCCAGATACGCAGTATTTT.

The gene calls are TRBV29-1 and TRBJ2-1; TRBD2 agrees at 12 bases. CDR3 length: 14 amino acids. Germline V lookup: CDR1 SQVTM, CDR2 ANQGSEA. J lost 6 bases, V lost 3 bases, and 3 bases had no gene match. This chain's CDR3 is CSVDRTSGTNEQFF. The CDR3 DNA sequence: TGCAGCGTTGATCGGACTAGCGGGACCAATGAGCAGTTCTTC.

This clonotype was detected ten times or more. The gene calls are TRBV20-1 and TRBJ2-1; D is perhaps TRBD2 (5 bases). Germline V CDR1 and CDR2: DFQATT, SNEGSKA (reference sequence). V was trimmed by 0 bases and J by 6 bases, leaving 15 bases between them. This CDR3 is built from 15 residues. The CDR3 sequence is CSARDLLVTANEQFF. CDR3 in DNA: TGCAGTGCTAGAGACCTACTAGTCACTGCCAATGAGCAGTTCTTC.

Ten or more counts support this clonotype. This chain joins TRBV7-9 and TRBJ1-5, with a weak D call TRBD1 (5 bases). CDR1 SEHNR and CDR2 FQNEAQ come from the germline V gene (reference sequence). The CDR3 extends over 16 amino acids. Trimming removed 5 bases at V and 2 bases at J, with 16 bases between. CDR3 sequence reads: CASSPGGLWGNQPQHF. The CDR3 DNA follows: TGTGCCAGCAGCCCCGGGGGTCTTTGGGGCAATCAGCCCCAGCATTTT.

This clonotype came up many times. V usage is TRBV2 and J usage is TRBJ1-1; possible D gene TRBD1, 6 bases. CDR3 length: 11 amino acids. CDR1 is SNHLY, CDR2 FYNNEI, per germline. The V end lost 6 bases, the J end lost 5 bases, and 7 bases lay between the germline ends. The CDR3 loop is CASRDRTEAFF. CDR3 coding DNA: TGTGCCAGCAGGGACAGAACTGAAGCTTTCTTT.

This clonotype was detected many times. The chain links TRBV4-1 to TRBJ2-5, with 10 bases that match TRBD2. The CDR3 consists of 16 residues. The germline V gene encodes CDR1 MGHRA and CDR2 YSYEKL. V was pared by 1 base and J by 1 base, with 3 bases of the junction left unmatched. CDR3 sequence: CASSQVPSGSQETQYF. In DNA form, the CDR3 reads TGCGCCAGCAGCCAAGTTCCTAGCGGGAGCCAAGAGACCCAGTACTTC.

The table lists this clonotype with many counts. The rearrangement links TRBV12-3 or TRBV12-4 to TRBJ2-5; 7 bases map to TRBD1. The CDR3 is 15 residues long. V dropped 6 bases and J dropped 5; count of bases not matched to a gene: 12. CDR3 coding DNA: TGTGCCAGCAGCTCCGACACAGGGGATGGGGAGACCCAGTACTTC. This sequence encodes CASSSDTGDGETQYF.

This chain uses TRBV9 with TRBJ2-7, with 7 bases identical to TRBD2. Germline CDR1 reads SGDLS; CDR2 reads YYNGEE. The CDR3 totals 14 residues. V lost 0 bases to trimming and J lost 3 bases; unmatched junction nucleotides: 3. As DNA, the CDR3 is TGTGCCAGCAGCGTAGCCCAGCGGGACTACGAGCAGTACTTC. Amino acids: CASSVAQRDYEQYF.

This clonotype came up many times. Here the CDR3 reads CASSVHNEQFF. The CDR3 DNA reads as TGTGCCAGCAGTGTCCACAATGAGCAGTTCTTC. The J gene is TRBJ2-1, the V gene TRBV6-2 or TRBV6-3; unclear D gene. This CDR3 has 11 residues. V was clipped by 5 bases and J by 5 bases, with 4 bases between them. CDR1 MNHEY and CDR2 SVGEGT come from the germline V gene.

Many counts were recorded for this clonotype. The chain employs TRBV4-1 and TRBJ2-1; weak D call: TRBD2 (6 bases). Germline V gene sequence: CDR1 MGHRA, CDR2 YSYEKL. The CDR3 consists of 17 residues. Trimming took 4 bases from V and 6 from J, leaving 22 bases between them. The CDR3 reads CASSREDGPGVSNEQFF. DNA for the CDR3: TGCGCCAGCAGCCGAGAAGACGGTCCGGGGGTTAGCAATGAGCAGTTCTTC.

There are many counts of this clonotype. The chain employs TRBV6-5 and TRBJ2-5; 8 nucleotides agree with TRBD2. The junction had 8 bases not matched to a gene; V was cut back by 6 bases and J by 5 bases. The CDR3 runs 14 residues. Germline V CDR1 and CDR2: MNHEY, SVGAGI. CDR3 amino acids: CASSAGASGETQYF. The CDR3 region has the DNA TGTGCCAGCAGCGCAGGGGCTAGCGGGGAGACCCAGTACTTC.

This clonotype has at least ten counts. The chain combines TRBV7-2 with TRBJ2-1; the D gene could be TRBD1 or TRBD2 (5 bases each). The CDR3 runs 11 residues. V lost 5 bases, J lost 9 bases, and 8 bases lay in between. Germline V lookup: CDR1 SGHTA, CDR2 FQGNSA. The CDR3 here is CASSMRGEQFF. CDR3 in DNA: TGTGCCAGCAGCATGAGGGGTGAGCAGTTCTTC.

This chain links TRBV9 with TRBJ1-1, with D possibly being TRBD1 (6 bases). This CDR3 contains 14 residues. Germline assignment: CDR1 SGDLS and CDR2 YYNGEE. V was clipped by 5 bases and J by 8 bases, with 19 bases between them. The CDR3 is CASRAGPQRGEAFF. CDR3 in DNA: TGTGCCAGCAGAGCCGGGCCCCAAAGGGGGGAAGCTTTCTTT.

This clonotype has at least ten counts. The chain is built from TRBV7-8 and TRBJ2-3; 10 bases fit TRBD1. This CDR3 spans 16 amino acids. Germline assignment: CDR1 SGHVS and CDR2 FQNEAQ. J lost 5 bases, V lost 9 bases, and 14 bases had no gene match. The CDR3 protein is CASTDPGQGSKDTQYF. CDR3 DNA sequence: TGTGCCAGTACCGACCCGGGACAGGGGTCTAAAGATACGCAGTATTTT.

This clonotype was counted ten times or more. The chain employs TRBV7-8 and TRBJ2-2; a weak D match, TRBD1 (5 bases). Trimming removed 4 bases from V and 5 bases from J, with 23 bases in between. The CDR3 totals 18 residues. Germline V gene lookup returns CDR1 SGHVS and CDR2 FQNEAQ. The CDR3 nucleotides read TGTGCCAGCAGCTCCTCCCAGGGCCGCCAAGCGATTACCGGGGAGCTGTTTTTT. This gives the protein CASSSSQGRQAITGELFF.

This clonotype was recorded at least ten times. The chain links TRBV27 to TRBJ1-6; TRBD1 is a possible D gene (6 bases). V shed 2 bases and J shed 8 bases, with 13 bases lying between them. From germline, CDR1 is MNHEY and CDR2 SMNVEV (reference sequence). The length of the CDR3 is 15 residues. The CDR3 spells CASSLRGGRDSPLHF. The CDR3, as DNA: TGTGCCAGCAGTTTACGAGGGGGGAGAGATTCACCCCTCCACTTT.

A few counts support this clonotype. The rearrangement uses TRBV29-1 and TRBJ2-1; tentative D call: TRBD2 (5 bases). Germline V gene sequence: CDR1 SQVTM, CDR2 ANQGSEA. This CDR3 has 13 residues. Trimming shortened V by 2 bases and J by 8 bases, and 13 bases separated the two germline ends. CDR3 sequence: CSVESGPGDEQFF. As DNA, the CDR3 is TGCAGCGTTGAAAGCGGCCCCGGCGATGAGCAGTTCTTC.

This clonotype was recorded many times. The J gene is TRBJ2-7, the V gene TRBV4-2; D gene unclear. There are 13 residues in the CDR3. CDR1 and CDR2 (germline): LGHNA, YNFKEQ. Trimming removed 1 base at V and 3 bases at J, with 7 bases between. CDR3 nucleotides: TGTGCCAGCAGCCAAGGGCTAGGCTACGAGCAGTACTTC. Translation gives CASSQGLGYEQYF.

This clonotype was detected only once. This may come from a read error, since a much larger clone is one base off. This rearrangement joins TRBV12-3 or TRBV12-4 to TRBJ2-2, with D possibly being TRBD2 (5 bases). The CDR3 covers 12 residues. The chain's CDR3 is CASSEIVGERFF. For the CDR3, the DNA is TGTGCCAGCAGTGAGATCGTCGGGGAGCGGTTTTTT.

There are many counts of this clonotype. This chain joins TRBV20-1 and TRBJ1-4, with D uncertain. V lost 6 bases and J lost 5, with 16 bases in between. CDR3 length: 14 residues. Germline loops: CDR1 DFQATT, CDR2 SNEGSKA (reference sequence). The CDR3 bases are TGCAGTGCAAGTTACAGTTTACCGAATGAAAAACTGTTTTTT. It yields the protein CSASYSLPNEKLFF.